The 13 T cell receptor beta chains below all came from one sample that was sequenced in a study of control samples from healthy donors and cancer patients. Produced via immunoSEQ multiplex PCR; TCRdb's table is partial and in-frame only. The table includes 70,000 to 100,000 clones, 91% detected once. The sample consisted of blood. These receptors were taken from a middle-aged man in good health.

This chain connects TRBV2 to TRBJ2-5; TRBD1 matches at 7 bases. The CDR3 is 17 amino acids. The germline CDR1 and CDR2 sequences are SNHLY and FYNNEI. The junction had 14 bases not matched to a gene; V was cut back by 6 bases and J by 1 base. The CDR3 sequence is CASRLIHGTASQETQYF. The CDR3 DNA sequence: TGTGCCAGCAGACTAATTCACGGGACAGCATCCCAAGAGACCCAGTACTTC.

The genes are TRBV19 and TRBJ2-5; TRBD1 matches at 9 bases. CDR1 and CDR2 from the germline V gene are LNHDA and SQIVND (reference sequence). The CDR3 sequence is 16 residues long. The V segment lost 3 bases and the J segment 2 bases; nucleotides outside the gene matches: 7. CDR3 DNA sequence: TGTGCCAGTAGTATTGGGACAGGGAGAGGACAAGAGACCCAGTACTTC. Its protein is CASSIGTGRGQETQYF.

This clone was recorded once. V gene TRBV2 combines with J gene TRBJ2-1; 9 bases are a match to TRBD2. This CDR3 spans 13 amino acids. J was trimmed by 10 bases and V by 3 bases; bases with no gene match: 4. The germline V gene encodes CDR1 SNHLY and CDR2 FYNNEI. The CDR3 bases are TGTGCCAGCAGTGAGGGGCTAGCGGGGGAGCAGTTCTTC. This codes for CASSEGLAGEQFF.

This clone was detected only once. The chain is built from TRBV23-1 and TRBJ1-3, with D possibly being TRBD1 (5 bases). TRBV23-1 is noted as an ORF with a role that remains uncertain. This CDR3 has 17 amino acids. Trimming took off 3 bases at V and 0 bases at J, with 15 bases between the two ends. Here the CDR3 DNA reads TGCGCCAGCAGTCATAAAACCGGGACGGGCTCTGGAAACACCATATATTTT. Translating it yields CASSHKTGTGSGNTIYF.

The chain carries TRBV12-3 or TRBV12-4 and TRBJ2-3, with D hard to call. V was cut by 6 bases and J by 5 bases, with 6 bases left in between. CDR3 size: 11 residues. CDR3 nucleotide sequence: TGTGCCAGCAGGCGGAGAGATACGCAGTATTTT. Translation: CASRRRDTQYF.

The V and J genes are TRBV6-5 and TRBJ2-5; 8 bases are a match to TRBD2. V gave up 9 bases and J gave up 2 bases; unmatched junction bases: 8. Germline CDR1 is MNHEY and CDR2 is SVGAGI. This CDR3 has 14 residues. DNA of the CDR3: TGTGCCAGTCGGGCACTAGCGGCTCAAGAGACCCAGTACTTC. This encodes CASRALAAQETQYF.

The rearrangement uses TRBV5-5 and TRBJ1-3; D is possibly TRBD1 (6 bases). There are 15 residues in the CDR3. Per germline, CDR1 SGHKS and CDR2 YYEKEE (reference sequence). V shed 3 bases and J shed 4 bases, with 14 bases lying between them. CDR3 sequence reads: CASSSSGGSGNTIYF. The DNA for the CDR3 is TGTGCCAGCAGCTCGTCCGGGGGCTCCGGAAACACCATATATTTT.

The chain employs TRBV3-1 (or the pseudogene TRBV3-2) and TRBJ1-6; D not certain. This CDR3 is built from 14 residues. Deletions cut 1 base from V and 10 bases from J, with 11 bases between. Per the germline V gene, CDR1 is LGHDT and CDR2 is YNNKEL (reference sequence). The CDR3 loop is CASSQGEFGSPLHF. CDR3 nucleotide sequence: TGTGCCAGCAGCCAAGGGGAGTTCGGCTCACCCCTCCACTTT.

The V gene is TRBV7-2, the J gene TRBJ2-7; D may correspond to TRBD1 or TRBD2 (5 bases each). Between the trimmed V and J ends, which lost 5 bases and 7 bases, there was a span of 18 bases. This CDR3 is built from 14 residues. The germline V gene has CDR1 SGHTA and CDR2 FQGNSA. The CDR3 sequence is CASSPGAANREQYF. As DNA, the CDR3 is TGTGCCAGCAGCCCCGGGGCTGCCAACCGGGAGCAGTACTTC.

The CDR3 region has the DNA TGTGCCAGCAGTTTATATGGTTACACTGAAGCTTTCTTT. As protein: CASSLYGYTEAFF. The chain employs TRBV12-3 or TRBV12-4 and TRBJ1-1; D is uncertain. The CDR3 consists of 13 residues. Trimming stripped 2 bases from V and 3 bases from J, with 7 bases between.

The V and J genes are TRBV11-2 and TRBJ2-3; D possibly corresponds to TRBD2 (6 bases). Germline V gene sequence: CDR1 SGHAT, CDR2 FQNNGV. The CDR3 is 16 residues long. Trimming took 1 base from V and 2 from J, leaving 13 bases between them. In DNA, the CDR3 is TGTGCCAGCAGCTTAGGTAATAGCGGTCTCACAGATACGCAGTATTTT. Residues: CASSLGNSGLTDTQYF.

This clone was detected a few times. This chain links TRBV6-5 with TRBJ1-5, with 8 positions matching TRBD1. Germline CDR1 and CDR2: MNHEY and SVGAGI. CDR3 length: 14 amino acids. V lost 4 bases, J lost 4 bases, and 3 bases stayed unmatched. The CDR3 sequence: CASSSRTGNQPQHF. In nucleotides, the CDR3 is TGTGCCAGCAGTTCCAGGACAGGGAATCAGCCCCAGCATTTT.

This rearrangement joins TRBV10-3 to TRBJ2-1; 7 nucleotides align to TRBD2. Germline V gene sequence: CDR1 ENHRY, CDR2 SYGVKD. The CDR3 has 15 amino acids. The V and J ends lost 9 bases and 0 bases, in that order; junction bases with no gene match: 8. The CDR3 is CAIGASGTSYNEQFF. The DNA for the CDR3 is TGTGCCATTGGTGCTAGCGGCACCTCCTACAATGAGCAGTTCTTC.